This T cell receptor (beta chain) was sequenced for a study of OX40 agonist ivuxolimab in advanced cancers. Profiled with immunoSEQ multiplex PCR; TCRdb holds only in-frame clones, not every one. The sample includes over 65,000 clones, roughly 88% of them seen just once. Per the germline V gene, CDR1 is SQVTM and CDR2 is ANQGSEA. J lost 0 bases, V lost 4 bases, and 17 bases had no gene match. This CDR3 is 19 amino acids long. The sequencing here drew on CD4+ or CD8+ T cells sorted from blood, taken in a trial of the OX40 agonist ivuxolimab. The clonotype comes from an adult with an advanced solid tumor such as melanoma, head and neck, liver or kidney cancer. The chain links TRBV29-1 to TRBJ2-7, with 11 bases matching TRBD2. The CDR3 here is CSVAVIQASGTSGSYEQYF. The CDR3 DNA sequence: TGCAGCGTTGCAGTTATTCAGGCGTCCGGGACTAGCGGCTCCTACGAGCAGTACTTC.